The present T cell receptor (beta chain) was sequenced within a study of shared clonotypes between healthy human individuals. The CDR3 contains 13 residues. Germline V gene sequence: CDR1 SNHLY, CDR2 FYNNEI. With 6 bases removed from V and 3 bases from J, the gap between germline ends came to 8 bases. The assay was immunoSEQ multiplex PCR, and TCRdb's table has in-frame clones only and misses some. The repertoire holds 2 million to 2.5 million clones, with 85% to 95% as singletons. Specimen: naive CD4+ T cells from PBMCs. Subset defined: CD45RA+ positively selected. This chain joins TRBV2 and TRBJ2-2, with D hard to call. The origin of this receptor is a man between 18 and 35 years old in good health. Some clones in this sample may be carry-over from other donors' samples. This CDR3 reads CASSPAYTGELFF. In DNA form, the CDR3 reads TGTGCCAGCAGCCCAGCTTACACCGGGGAGCTGTTTTTT.